By its share, the clone carrying this T cell receptor (beta chain) is medium-sized. Antigen unknown. This sample is drawn from a study of type 1 regulatory T cells. Overall study: An in vitro protocol generated T-allo10, a Tr1-enriched, alloantigen-specific CD4 T cell product.

Via MiXCR, TCRdb re-called the reads, giving one row per CDR3 protein. The sample consists of 2,500 to 4,000 distinct CDR3 sequences, roughly 8% of them appearing once. This clonotype originated in a human donor in good health. Sequenced material: cultured T cells, either the whole culture or a sorted T cell fraction (not recorded which).

CDR3 residues: CASMWKGGTGGANVLTF. For the CDR3, the DNA is TGTGCCAGTATGTGGAAGGGAGGAACGGGAGGGGCCAACGTCCTGACTTTC. The gene calls are TRBV19 and TRBJ2-6; maybe TRBD2 (6 bases). The germline CDR1 and CDR2 sequences are LNHDA and SQIVND (reference sequence). With 7 bases removed from V and 4 bases from J, the gap between germline ends came to 20 bases. The CDR3 has 17 residues.